Listed below are T cell receptor beta chains from one sample, sequenced in a study of regulatory T cells in long-lasting Graves disease. Using its own MiXCR run on the multiplex PCR reads, TCRdb lists one record per CDR3 protein. The top ten hold about 8.3% of the sample, which has under 500,000 distinct CDR3 sequences, less than 25% seen once. The sample here was peripheral blood mononuclear cells (PBMCs), taken when the disease was refractory, from a patient treated with antithyroid drugs. All receptors come from a female donor with Graves disease. Each CDR3 is given with its conserved first and last residue. D genes are given only for firm matches. Expanded clones are given a class, and other clones once, few, many or no size at all.

abundance: few; d_gene: TRBD2; v_gene: TRBV7-9; j_gene: TRBJ2-1; CDR3nt: TGTGCCAGCACACTAGCGGGAGTTGGGGATGAGCAGTTCTTC; CDR3aa: CASTLAGVGDEQFF
abundance: many; d_gene: NA; v_gene: TRBV27; j_gene: TRBJ2-7; CDR3nt: TGTGCCAGCAGTTTAAAGGCCTACATCTACGAGCAGTACTTC; CDR3aa: CASSLKAYIYEQYF
abundance: NA; d_gene: TRBD1; v_gene: TRBV5-1; j_gene: TRBJ2-7; CDR3nt: TGCGCCAGCAGCTTGTCGGACAGGGACCCCTACGAGCAGTACTTC; CDR3aa: CASSLSDRDPYEQYF
abundance: NA; d_gene: NA; v_gene: TRBV2; j_gene: TRBJ2-3; CDR3nt: TGTGCCAGCAGTGTGGGCAGGTCCGCTAAGACGCAGTATTTT; CDR3aa: CASSVGRSAKTQYF
abundance: NA; d_gene: TRBD1; v_gene: TRBV19; j_gene: TRBJ1-1; CDR3nt: TGTGCCAGTAGTGTCGACAGGGATCCAGCCACTGAAGCTTTCTTT; CDR3aa: CASSVDRDPATEAFF
abundance: many; d_gene: TRBD2; v_gene: TRBV12-3/TRBV12-4; j_gene: TRBJ2-2; CDR3nt: TGTGCCAGCAGTTACCCGGGACTAGCGGGAGGGCCCGACGGGGAGCTGTTTTTT; CDR3aa: CASSYPGLAGGPDGELFF
abundance: few; d_gene: NA; v_gene: TRBV27; j_gene: TRBJ2-1; CDR3nt: TGTGCCAGCAGTCCACCAGGGAGCGATGAGCAGTTCTTC; CDR3aa: CASSPPGSDEQFF
abundance: many; d_gene: NA; v_gene: TRBV10-3; j_gene: TRBJ2-7; CDR3nt: TGTGCCATCAGGCCGGGCAGGAGCTTCTACGAGCAGTACTTC; CDR3aa: CAIRPGRSFYEQYF
abundance: many; d_gene: TRBD2; v_gene: TRBV2; j_gene: TRBJ2-2; CDR3nt: TGTGCCAGCAGGTCTCTAGCGGGAGGCACCGGGGAGCTGTTTTTT; CDR3aa: CASRSLAGGTGELFF
abundance: few; d_gene: NA; v_gene: TRBV15; j_gene: TRBJ1-2; CDR3nt: TGTGCCACCAGCCTAGAGAAGGGCGCCTATGGCTACACCTTC; CDR3aa: CATSLEKGAYGYTF
abundance: many; d_gene: NA; v_gene: TRBV5-1; j_gene: TRBJ2-7; CDR3nt: TGCGCCAGCAGCCCGGACAGCGGCGACGAGCAGTACTTC; CDR3aa: CASSPDSGDEQYF
abundance: many; d_gene: NA; v_gene: TRBV28; j_gene: TRBJ2-2; CDR3nt: TGTGCCAGCAGCTTAGGTGGTGCCAACACCGGGGAGCTGTTTTTT; CDR3aa: CASSLGGANTGELFF
abundance: few; d_gene: NA; v_gene: TRBV6-1; j_gene: TRBJ1-5; CDR3nt: TGTGCCAGCAGACCATCACAGTATAGCAATCAGCCCCAGCATTTT; CDR3aa: CASRPSQYSNQPQHF
abundance: once; d_gene: TRBD1; v_gene: TRBV24-1; j_gene: TRBJ2-7; CDR3nt: TGTGCCACCAGTGATCCTGGACAGGGGGCAGGCGAGCAGTACTTC; CDR3aa: CATSDPGQGAGEQYF
abundance: few; d_gene: NA; v_gene: TRBV5-1; j_gene: TRBJ2-5; CDR3nt: TGCGCCAGCAGCTTGTTGACCCCAGAGACCCAGTACTTC; CDR3aa: CASSLLTPETQYF
abundance: few; d_gene: NA; v_gene: TRBV12-3/TRBV12-4; j_gene: TRBJ2-2; CDR3nt: TGTGCCAGCAGTTTCTGGGGCGGGGAGCTGTTTTTT; CDR3aa: CASSFWGGELFF
abundance: NA; d_gene: TRBD1; v_gene: TRBV7-6; j_gene: TRBJ2-7; CDR3nt: TGTGCCAGCAGCTTAGCCCCGACAGGGGTGGTCGAGCAGTACTTC; CDR3aa: CASSLAPTGVVEQYF
abundance: many; d_gene: NA; v_gene: TRBV28; j_gene: TRBJ2-7; CDR3nt: TGTGCCAGCACTAGGGGAACGGGCTACGAGCAGTACTTC; CDR3aa: CASTRGTGYEQYF
abundance: NA; d_gene: NA; v_gene: TRBV15; j_gene: TRBJ2-5; CDR3nt: TGTGCCACCAGCAGAGGGGGGCCGGGGGGCTGGGAGACCCAGTACTTC; CDR3aa: CATSRGGPGGWETQYF
abundance: many; d_gene: NA; v_gene: TRBV6-1; j_gene: TRBJ1-6; CDR3nt: TGTGCCAGCCGGGTTGTTTTACCCCTCCACTTT; CDR3aa: CASRVVLPLHF
abundance: NA; d_gene: NA; v_gene: TRBV19; j_gene: TRBJ1-1; CDR3nt: TGTGCCAGTAGTCTACAGGGATCAAGGACTGAAGCTTTCTTT; CDR3aa: CASSLQGSRTEAFF
abundance: many; d_gene: TRBD1; v_gene: TRBV2; j_gene: TRBJ1-2; CDR3nt: TGTGCCAGCAGTGAGACCGGGACAGGCGTCCCCTATGGCTACACCTTC; CDR3aa: CASSETGTGVPYGYTF
abundance: many; d_gene: TRBD1; v_gene: TRBV24-1; j_gene: TRBJ1-2; CDR3nt: TGTGCCACCAGTGGAGGGACAGCGTTCTATGGCTACACCTTC; CDR3aa: CATSGGTAFYGYTF
abundance: few; d_gene: NA; v_gene: TRBV29-1; j_gene: TRBJ2-5; CDR3nt: TGCAGCGTGAAAACAGGAGATGAGACCCAGTACTTC; CDR3aa: CSVKTGDETQYF
abundance: NA; d_gene: TRBD1; v_gene: TRBV11-2; j_gene: TRBJ2-6; CDR3nt: TGTGCCAGCAGCCGGACAGGGAGCCGAATGATCTTTAGTGGGGCCAACGTCCTGACTTTC; CDR3aa: CASSRTGSRMIFSGANVLTF
abundance: few; d_gene: NA; v_gene: TRBV5-1; j_gene: TRBJ1-1; CDR3nt: TGCGCCAGCAGCCGCTTGGGACCCGGGAACACTGAAGCTTTCTTT; CDR3aa: CASSRLGPGNTEAFF
abundance: NA; d_gene: NA; v_gene: TRBV9; j_gene: TRBJ2-7; CDR3nt: TGTGCCAGCAGCGAAACCGGGACACCTTCCTACGAGCAGTACTTC; CDR3aa: CASSETGTPSYEQYF
abundance: NA; d_gene: NA; v_gene: TRBV12-3/TRBV12-4; j_gene: TRBJ2-5; CDR3nt: TGTGCCAGCAGACTGGGACCCCAAGAGACCCAGTACTTC; CDR3aa: CASRLGPQETQYF
abundance: NA; d_gene: TRBD1; v_gene: TRBV28; j_gene: TRBJ1-4; CDR3nt: TGTGCCAGCAGACTACAGGGGGATGAAAAACTGTTTTTT; CDR3aa: CASRLQGDEKLFF
abundance: few; d_gene: NA; v_gene: TRBV24-1; j_gene: TRBJ2-2; CDR3nt: TGTGCCACCAGTCAGACTAGTGGACCCGGGGAGCTGTTTTTT; CDR3aa: CATSQTSGPGELFF
abundance: many; d_gene: NA; v_gene: TRBV19; j_gene: TRBJ1-2; CDR3nt: TGTGCCAGTAGTAGGGACTTCACGTCGTATGGCTACACCTTC; CDR3aa: CASSRDFTSYGYTF
abundance: many; d_gene: TRBD1; v_gene: TRBV28; j_gene: TRBJ1-4; CDR3nt: TGTGCCAGCAGCCCTCCTCTTAGGGGGACAGCCTGGAATGAAAAACTGTTTTTT; CDR3aa: CASSPPLRGTAWNEKLFF
abundance: many; d_gene: TRBD1; v_gene: TRBV5-1; j_gene: TRBJ2-5; CDR3nt: TGCGCCAGCAGCTTGGGGGACAGGTACCAAGAGACCCAGTACTTC; CDR3aa: CASSLGDRYQETQYF
abundance: NA; d_gene: NA; v_gene: TRBV12-3/TRBV12-4; j_gene: TRBJ2-3; CDR3nt: TGTGCCAGCAGCGTCACAGCCTGGAAAGATACGCAGTATTTT; CDR3aa: CASSVTAWKDTQYF
abundance: few; d_gene: NA; v_gene: TRBV12-3/TRBV12-4; j_gene: TRBJ1-1; CDR3nt: TGTGCCAGCAGTTTGACCTTAAACGCTGAAGCTTTCTTT; CDR3aa: CASSLTLNAEAFF
abundance: many; d_gene: NA; v_gene: TRBV7-2; j_gene: TRBJ1-2; CDR3nt: TGTGCCAGCAGCTTCAAAACAGGGGGCTACACCTTC; CDR3aa: CASSFKTGGYTF
abundance: few; d_gene: NA; v_gene: TRBV29-1; j_gene: TRBJ1-2; CDR3nt: TGCAGCGTTGAAGAGAACTATGGCTACACCTTC; CDR3aa: CSVEENYGYTF
abundance: NA; d_gene: NA; v_gene: TRBV28; j_gene: TRBJ1-2; CDR3nt: TGTGCCAGCAGCCCCCAGGTCCATCCCGGCTACACCTTC; CDR3aa: CASSPQVHPGYTF
abundance: few; d_gene: TRBD2; v_gene: TRBV10-3; j_gene: TRBJ2-2; CDR3nt: TGTGCCATCAGTGAACCGAAAGCGGGAGTGCGGAACACCGGGGAGCTGTTTTTT; CDR3aa: CAISEPKAGVRNTGELFF
abundance: medium-sized; d_gene: NA; v_gene: TRBV6-5; j_gene: TRBJ2-5; CDR3nt: TGTGCCAGCAGTTACTCCGGCGGGAAAGAGACCCAGTACTTC; CDR3aa: CASSYSGGKETQYF
abundance: many; d_gene: TRBD2; v_gene: TRBV29-1; j_gene: TRBJ2-4; CDR3nt: TGCAGCGTTGTAGGAAGGGCGCTAGCGGGAGTCCAAAACATTCAGTACTTC; CDR3aa: CSVVGRALAGVQNIQYF
abundance: many; d_gene: NA; v_gene: TRBV6-5; j_gene: TRBJ2-7; CDR3nt: TGTGCCAGCAGTTACCGAGGGGGACCCCTCTACGAGCAGTACTTC; CDR3aa: CASSYRGGPLYEQYF
abundance: many; d_gene: NA; v_gene: TRBV7-6; j_gene: TRBJ1-6; CDR3nt: TGTGCCAGCACGGCGGGGATGAATTCACCCCTCCACTTT; CDR3aa: CASTAGMNSPLHF
abundance: few; d_gene: NA; v_gene: TRBV4-1; j_gene: TRBJ1-1; CDR3nt: TGCGCCAGCAGCCAAGTAGGGGGTTGGACTGAAGCTTTCTTT; CDR3aa: CASSQVGGWTEAFF
abundance: NA; d_gene: TRBD1; v_gene: TRBV4-1; j_gene: TRBJ1-2; CDR3nt: TGCGCCAGCAGCCAAGATACAGGGGGCCGTGGCTACACCTTC; CDR3aa: CASSQDTGGRGYTF
abundance: NA; d_gene: NA; v_gene: TRBV6-5; j_gene: TRBJ2-2; CDR3nt: TGTGCCAGCAGTTACTCGCAAGGCGCCGGGGAGCTGTTTTTT; CDR3aa: CASSYSQGAGELFF
abundance: once; d_gene: TRBD2; v_gene: TRBV7-9; j_gene: TRBJ2-7; CDR3nt: TGTGCCAGCAGCTTAATCGGATTAGCGGGAGTCTACGAGCAGTACTTC; CDR3aa: CASSLIGLAGVYEQYF
abundance: NA; d_gene: TRBD1; v_gene: TRBV27; j_gene: TRBJ2-1; CDR3nt: TGTGCCAGCAGTCACCGACCGGGACAGCTCCTTCGGGATGAGCAGTTCTTC; CDR3aa: CASSHRPGQLLRDEQFF
abundance: many; d_gene: TRBD2; v_gene: TRBV6-1; j_gene: TRBJ2-7; CDR3nt: TGTGCCAGCGGCCGGGGGGCCTACGAGCAGTACTTC; CDR3aa: CASGRGAYEQYF
abundance: many; d_gene: NA; v_gene: TRBV6-5; j_gene: TRBJ1-2; CDR3nt: TGTGCCAGCAGTTATACACAGAACTATGGCTACACCTTC; CDR3aa: CASSYTQNYGYTF
abundance: few; d_gene: NA; v_gene: TRBV6-5; j_gene: TRBJ1-2; CDR3nt: TGTGCCAGCAGTTATATTTCCATCGGGACTAACTATGGCTACACCTTC; CDR3aa: CASSYISIGTNYGYTF
abundance: NA; d_gene: NA; v_gene: TRBV6-1; j_gene: TRBJ2-3; CDR3nt: TGTGCCAGCAGTGAATGGAAGCATACGCAGTATTTT; CDR3aa: CASSEWKHTQYF
abundance: NA; d_gene: TRBD1; v_gene: TRBV5-4; j_gene: TRBJ1-1; CDR3nt: TGTGCCAGCAGCTCTCTCTACAGGGGCCCGAACACTGAAGCTTTCTTT; CDR3aa: CASSSLYRGPNTEAFF
abundance: many; d_gene: TRBD1; v_gene: TRBV6-2/TRBV6-3; j_gene: TRBJ1-2; CDR3nt: TGTGCCAGCAGTTACGTTCGAGCAGGGGGCAATCATGGCTACACCTTC; CDR3aa: CASSYVRAGGNHGYTF
abundance: NA; d_gene: TRBD2; v_gene: TRBV6-2/TRBV6-3; j_gene: TRBJ2-7; CDR3nt: TGTGCCAGCAGTTACTCGACAGCGGGAATTGAGCAGTACTTC; CDR3aa: CASSYSTAGIEQYF
abundance: NA; d_gene: NA; v_gene: TRBV27; j_gene: TRBJ2-3; CDR3nt: TGTGCCAGCAGTAAACGGGAGTCGCTGACCTTCACAGATACGCAGTATTTT; CDR3aa: CASSKRESLTFTDTQYF
abundance: many; d_gene: TRBD1; v_gene: TRBV7-2; j_gene: TRBJ1-2; CDR3nt: TGTGCCAGCAGCCCGGGACAGGGCCCTCTCTGGTACTATGGCTACACCTTC; CDR3aa: CASSPGQGPLWYYGYTF
abundance: many; d_gene: TRBD1; v_gene: TRBV29-1; j_gene: TRBJ1-2; CDR3nt: TGCAGCGCCCGGGACAGGGGGCACCCTAACTATGGCTACACCTTC; CDR3aa: CSARDRGHPNYGYTF
abundance: many; d_gene: NA; v_gene: TRBV27; j_gene: TRBJ1-5; CDR3nt: TGTGCCAGCAGCTTGTGGGGGGCGGATCAGCCCCAGCATTTT; CDR3aa: CASSLWGADQPQHF